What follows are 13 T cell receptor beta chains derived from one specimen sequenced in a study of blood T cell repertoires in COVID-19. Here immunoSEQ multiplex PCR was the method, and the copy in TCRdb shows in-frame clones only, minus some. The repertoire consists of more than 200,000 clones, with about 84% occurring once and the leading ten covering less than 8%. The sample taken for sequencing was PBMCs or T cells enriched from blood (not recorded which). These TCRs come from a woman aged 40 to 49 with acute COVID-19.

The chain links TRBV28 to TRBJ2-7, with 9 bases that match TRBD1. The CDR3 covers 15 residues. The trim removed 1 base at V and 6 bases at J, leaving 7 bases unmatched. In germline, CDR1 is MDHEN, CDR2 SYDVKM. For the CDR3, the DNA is TGTGCCAGCAGTTTATTGATAACAGGGGGCGTCGAGCAGTACTTC. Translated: CASSLLITGGVEQYF. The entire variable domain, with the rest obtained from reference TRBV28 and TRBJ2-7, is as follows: DVKVTQSSRYLVKRTGEKVFLECVQDMDHENMFWYRQDPGLGLRLIYFSYDVKMKEKGDIPEGYSVSREKKERFSLILESASTNQTSMYLCASSLLITGGVEQYFGPGTRLTVT.

CDR3 sequence reads: CASSVAGGSETQYF. In DNA form, the CDR3 reads TGCGCCAGCAGCGTAGCGGGAGGCTCGGAGACCCAGTACTTC. This sequence joins TRBV5-1 and TRBJ2-5, with TRBD2 matching over 10 bases. V trimming: 4 bases; J trimming: 5 bases; junction bases outside the gene matches: 5. CDR1 and CDR2 from the germline V gene are SGHRS and YFSETQ. The CDR3 is 14 residues long.

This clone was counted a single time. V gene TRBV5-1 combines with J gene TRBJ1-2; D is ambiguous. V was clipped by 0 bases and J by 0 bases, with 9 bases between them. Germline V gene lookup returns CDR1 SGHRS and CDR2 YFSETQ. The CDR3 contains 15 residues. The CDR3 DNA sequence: TGCGCCAGCAGCTTGGAGGCGGGGACTAACTATGGCTACACCTTC. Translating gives CASSLEAGTNYGYTF.

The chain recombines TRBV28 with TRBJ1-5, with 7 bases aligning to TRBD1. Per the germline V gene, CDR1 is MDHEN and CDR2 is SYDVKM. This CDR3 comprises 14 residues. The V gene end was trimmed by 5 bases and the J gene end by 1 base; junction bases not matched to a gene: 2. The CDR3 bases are TGTGCCAGCAGTACAGGGGTGAGCAATCAGCCCCAGCATTTT. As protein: CASSTGVSNQPQHF.

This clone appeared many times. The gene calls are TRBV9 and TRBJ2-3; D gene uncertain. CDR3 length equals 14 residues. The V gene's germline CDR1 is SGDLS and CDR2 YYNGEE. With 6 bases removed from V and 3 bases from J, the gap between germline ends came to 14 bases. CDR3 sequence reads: CASTSLGLTDTQYF. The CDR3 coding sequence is TGTGCCAGCACCTCACTGGGCTTGACAGATACGCAGTATTTT.

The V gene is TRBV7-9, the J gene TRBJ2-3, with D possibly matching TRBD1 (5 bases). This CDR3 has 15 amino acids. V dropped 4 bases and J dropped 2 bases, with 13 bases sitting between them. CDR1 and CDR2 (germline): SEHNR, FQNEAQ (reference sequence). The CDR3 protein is CASSSIQGPTDTQYF. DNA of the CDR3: TGTGCCAGCAGCTCCATCCAGGGTCCCACAGATACGCAGTATTTT.

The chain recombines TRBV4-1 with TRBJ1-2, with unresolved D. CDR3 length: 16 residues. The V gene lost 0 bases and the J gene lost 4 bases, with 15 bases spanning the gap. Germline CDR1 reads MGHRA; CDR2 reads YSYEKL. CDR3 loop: CASSQDRTADVYGYTF. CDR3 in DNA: TGCGCCAGCAGCCAAGATCGCACAGCCGACGTCTATGGCTACACCTTC.

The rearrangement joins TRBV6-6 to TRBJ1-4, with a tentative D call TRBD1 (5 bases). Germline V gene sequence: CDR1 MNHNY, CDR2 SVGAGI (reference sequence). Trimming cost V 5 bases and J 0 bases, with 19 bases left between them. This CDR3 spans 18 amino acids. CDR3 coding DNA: TGTGCCAGCAGTCCCTCGGGGGGGGGATGGGCAACTAATGAAAAACTGTTTTTT. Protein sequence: CASSPSGGGWATNEKLFF.

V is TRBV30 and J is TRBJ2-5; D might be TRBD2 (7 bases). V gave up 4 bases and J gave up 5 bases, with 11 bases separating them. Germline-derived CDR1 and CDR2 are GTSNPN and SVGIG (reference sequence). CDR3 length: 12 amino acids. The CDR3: CAWKGGGETQYF. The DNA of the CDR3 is TGTGCCTGGAAGGGGGGAGGGGAGACCCAGTACTTC.

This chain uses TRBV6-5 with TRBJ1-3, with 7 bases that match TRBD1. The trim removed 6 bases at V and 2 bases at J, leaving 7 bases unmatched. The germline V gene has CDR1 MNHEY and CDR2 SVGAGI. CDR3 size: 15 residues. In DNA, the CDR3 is TGTGCCAGCAGCATCACAGGGGCCCCTGGAAACACCATATATTTT. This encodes CASSITGAPGNTIYF.

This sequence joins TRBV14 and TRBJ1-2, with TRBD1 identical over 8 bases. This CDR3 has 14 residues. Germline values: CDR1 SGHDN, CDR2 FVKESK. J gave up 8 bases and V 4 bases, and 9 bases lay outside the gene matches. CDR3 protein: CASSRDQGAGGYTF. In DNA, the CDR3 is TGTGCCAGCAGCCGAGATCAGGGGGCTGGGGGCTACACCTTC.

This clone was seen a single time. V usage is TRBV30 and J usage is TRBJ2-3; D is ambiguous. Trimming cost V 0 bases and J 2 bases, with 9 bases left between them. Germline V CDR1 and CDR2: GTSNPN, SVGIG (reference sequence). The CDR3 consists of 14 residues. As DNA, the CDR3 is TGTGCCTGGAGTGTACAAATCATCACAGATACGCAGTATTTT. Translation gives CAWSVQIITDTQYF.

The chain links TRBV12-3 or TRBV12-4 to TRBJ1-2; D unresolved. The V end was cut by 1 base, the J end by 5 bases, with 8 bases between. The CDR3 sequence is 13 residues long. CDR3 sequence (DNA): TGTGCCAGCAGTTTAGGGAGAAAATATGGCTACACCTTC. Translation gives CASSLGRKYGYTF.